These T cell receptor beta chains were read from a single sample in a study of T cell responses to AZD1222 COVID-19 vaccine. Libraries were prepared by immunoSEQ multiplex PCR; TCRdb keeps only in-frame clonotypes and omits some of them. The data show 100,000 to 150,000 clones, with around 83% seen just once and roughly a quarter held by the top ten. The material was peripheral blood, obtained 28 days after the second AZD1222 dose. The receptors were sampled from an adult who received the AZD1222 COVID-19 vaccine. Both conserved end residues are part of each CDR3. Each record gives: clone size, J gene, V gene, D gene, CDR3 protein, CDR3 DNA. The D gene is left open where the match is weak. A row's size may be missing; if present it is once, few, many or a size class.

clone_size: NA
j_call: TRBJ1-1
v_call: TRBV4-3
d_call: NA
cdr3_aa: CASSQGIRGVTEAFF
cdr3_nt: TGCGCCAGCAGCCAGGGGATCAGGGGAGTCACTGAAGCTTTCTTT

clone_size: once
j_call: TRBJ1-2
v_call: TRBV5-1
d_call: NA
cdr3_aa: CASSLLGESGYTF
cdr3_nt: TGCGCCAGCAGCTTATTAGGGGAGAGCGGCTACACCTTC

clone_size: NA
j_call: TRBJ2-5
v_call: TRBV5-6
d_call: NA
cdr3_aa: CASSFQDQETQYF
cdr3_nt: TGTGCCAGCAGTTTCCAAGACCAAGAGACCCAGTACTTC

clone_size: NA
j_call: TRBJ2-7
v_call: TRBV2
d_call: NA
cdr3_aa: CASSLQGSEQYF
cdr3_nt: TGTGCCAGCAGTTTACAGGGCTCCGAGCAGTACTTC

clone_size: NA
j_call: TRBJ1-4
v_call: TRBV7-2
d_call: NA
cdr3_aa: CASSPPGGGGRTNEKLFF
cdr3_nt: TGTGCCAGCAGCCCCCCCGGGGGAGGGGGGCGAACTAATGAAAAACTGTTTTTT

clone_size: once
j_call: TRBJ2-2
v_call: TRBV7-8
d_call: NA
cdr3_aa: CASSLVLENTGELFF
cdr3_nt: TGTGCCAGCAGCTTAGTCTTAGAGAACACCGGGGAGCTGTTTTTT

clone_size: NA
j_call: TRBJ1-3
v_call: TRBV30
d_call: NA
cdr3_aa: CAWSLGSSRGNTIYF
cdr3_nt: TGTGCCTGGAGTCTGGGAAGTTCGCGTGGAAACACCATATATTTT

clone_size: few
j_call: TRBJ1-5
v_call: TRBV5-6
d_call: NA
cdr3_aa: CASSFQDNQPQHF
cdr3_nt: TGTGCCAGCAGCTTCCAGGATAATCAGCCCCAGCATTTT

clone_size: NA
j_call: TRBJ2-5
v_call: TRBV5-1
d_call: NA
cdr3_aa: CASSFEASETQYF
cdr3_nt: TGCGCCAGCAGCTTTGAGGCGTCGGAGACCCAGTACTTC

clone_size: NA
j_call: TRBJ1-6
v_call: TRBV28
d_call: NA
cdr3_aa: CASRNPGTSNSPLHF
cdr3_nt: TGTGCCAGCAGAAATCCCGGGACGAGCAATTCACCCCTCCACTTT

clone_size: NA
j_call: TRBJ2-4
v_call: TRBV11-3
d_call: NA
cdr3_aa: CASSAGLDKNIQYF
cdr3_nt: TGTGCCAGCAGCGCGGGACTTGACAAAAACATTCAGTACTTC

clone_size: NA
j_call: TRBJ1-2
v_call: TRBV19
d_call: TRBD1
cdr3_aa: CASSMGQPYGYTF
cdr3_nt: TGTGCCAGTAGTATGGGACAGCCCTATGGCTACACCTTC

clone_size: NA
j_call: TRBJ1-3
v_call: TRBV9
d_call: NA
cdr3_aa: CASSSRSSGNTIYF
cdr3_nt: TGTGCCAGCAGCTCCAGGTCCTCTGGAAACACCATATATTTT

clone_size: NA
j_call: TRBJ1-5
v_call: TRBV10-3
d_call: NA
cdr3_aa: CAISSKAGSNQPQHF
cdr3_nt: TGTGCCATCAGCTCAAAAGCGGGGAGCAATCAGCCCCAGCATTTT

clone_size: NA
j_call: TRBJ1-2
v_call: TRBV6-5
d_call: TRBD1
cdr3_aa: CASSPGQGVRGYTF
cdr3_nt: TGTGCCAGCAGTCCGGGACAGGGGGTTAGAGGCTACACCTTC

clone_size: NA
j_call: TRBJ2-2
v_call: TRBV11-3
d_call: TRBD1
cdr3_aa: CASSGPGQGKTGELFF
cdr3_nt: TGTGCCAGCAGCGGACCGGGACAGGGAAAAACCGGGGAGCTGTTTTTT